This T cell receptor beta chain was retrieved from a study of T-cell reconstitution after alpha-beta-depleted transplantation in children. Germline values: CDR1 SGHAT, CDR2 FQNNGV. Deletions cut 2 bases from V and 6 bases from J, with 14 bases between. There are 14 residues in the CDR3. The sample holds many counts of this clonotype. TCRbeta library construction was performed incorporating unique molecular identifiers. TCRdb processed the PCR reads anew with MiXCR; each CDR3 protein has one entry. This sample yields tens of thousands of distinct CDR3 sequences, of which about 6.7% are seen a single time; around 2.6% belongs to the top ten.

The chain couples TRBV11-2 to TRBJ2-7; D possibly corresponds to TRBD1 (5 bases). The receptor was derived from a human donor who donated a stem cell graft to a child with acute lymphoblastic leukemia. This sample comprised PBMCs from the stem cell graft donor, obtained from the stem cell graft. CDR3 nucleotides: TGTGCCAGCAGCTTAAGGCAGGGTGAAGTCGAGCAGTACTTC. Translation gives CASSLRQGEVEQYF. The entire variable domain, with the rest obtained from reference TRBV11-2 and TRBJ2-7, is as follows: EAGVAQSPRYKIIEKRQSVAFWCNPISGHATLYWYQQILGQGPKLLIQFQNNGVVDDSQLPKDRFSAERLKGVDSTLKIQPAKLEDSAVYLCASSLRQGEVEQYFGPGTRLTVT.